This T cell receptor (beta chain) came from a study of T cell responses to AZD1222 COVID-19 vaccine. In the study overall: Second-dose timings of about 4 or about 12 weeks were pooled.

Some clones are missing from TCRdb's copy, which holds only in-frame ones; the method was immunoSEQ multiplex PCR. The sample carries over 100,000 clones, roughly 92% recorded once. V lost 1 base and J lost 7; bases outside the gene matches: 14. CDR1 is LGHNA, CDR2 YSLEER, per germline. This CDR3 contains 18 residues. In the case of this clone: The antigen remains unidentified.

Overall study results and limits: Donors, mostly white British, included more females; clonal diversity was possibly underestimated. Baseline seropositivity occurred in only a handful of AZD1222 recipients.

This receptor was taken from an adult in good health. This material consisted of peripheral blood, taken on day 0 of AZD1222 vaccination. The chain is built from TRBV4-3 and TRBJ2-3; 10 positions agree with TRBD2. For the CDR3, the DNA is TGCGCCAGCAGCCAAGGGGAGTGGTCTAGCGGGAGTGGGTATACGCAGTATTTT. Encoded protein: CASSQGEWSSGSGYTQYF.